This passage covers 13 T cell receptor beta chains from one sample sequenced in a study of blood T cell repertoires in COVID-19 (dated by TCRdb to the early 2020s). Library construction relied on the immunoSEQ multiplex PCR assay. TCRdb holds this immuneACCESS table with in-frame rearrangements only. Some clones are missing; in checked studies, unresolved V genes explain under half, and the rest has no known cause. Present in this sample are over 300,000 clones, 85% to 90% of which were seen just once. The ten top clones hold about 9.4% of the sample. The sequencing input was PBMCs or T cells enriched from blood (not recorded which). Source of these receptors: a woman aged 18-29 years who had recovered from COVID-19.

This sequence joins TRBV6-2 or TRBV6-3 and TRBJ2-1; maybe TRBD2 (6 bases). CDR1 MNHEY and CDR2 SVGEGT come from the germline V gene. This CDR3 spans 13 amino acids. V lost 5 bases and J 15 bases, leaving 20 bases between the germline ends. In nucleotides, the CDR3 is TGTGCCAGCAGTCCCCTTGGAGCGGGTAAGGCGTTCTTC. This sequence encodes CASSPLGAGKAFF.

This sequence joins TRBV9 and TRBJ2-7, with D possibly being TRBD2 (6 bases). This CDR3 spans 14 amino acids. Germline V gene data show CDR1 as SGDLS and CDR2 as YYNGEE. Trimming removed 0 bases at V and 3 bases at J, with 10 bases between. Here the CDR3 DNA reads TGTGCCAGCAGCGTAGGAGTCGGGGGCTACGAGCAGTACTTC. Translated: CASSVGVGGYEQYF.

J is TRBJ2-7 and V is TRBV11-3; 7 bases map to TRBD1. This CDR3 has 17 amino acids. Germline loops: CDR1 SGHNT, CDR2 YENEEA. Unmatched junction bases numbered 14, after V lost 6 bases and J lost 0 bases. CDR3 residues: CASRLGRRPGGSYEQYF. The CDR3, as DNA: TGTGCCAGCAGGCTTGGCCGAAGGCCAGGGGGCTCCTACGAGCAGTACTTC.

The J gene is TRBJ2-3, the V gene TRBV5-4, with 8 bases that match TRBD2. Germline-derived CDR1 and CDR2 are SGHNT and YYREEE (reference sequence). J gave up 5 bases and V 5 bases, and 13 bases lay outside the gene matches. The CDR3 has 16 residues. This CDR3 reads CASRSTVGAGGDTQYF. CDR3 DNA: TGTGCCAGCAGGAGTACGGTGGGGGCGGGGGGAGATACGCAGTATTTT. Drawing the rest from reference TRBV5-4 and TRBJ2-3, the complete variable domain is ETGVTQSPTHLIKTRGQQVTLRCSSQSGHNTVSWYQQALGQGPQFIFQYYREEENGRGNFPPRFSGLQFPNYSSELNVNALELDDSALYLCASRSTVGAGGDTQYFGPGTRLTVL.

The rearrangement uses TRBV29-1 and TRBJ2-1; tentatively, D is TRBD1 (6 bases). The ends were cut back, 6 bases at V and 1 base at J, with 13 bases in the middle. There are 14 residues in the CDR3. The germline V gene has CDR1 SQVTM and CDR2 ANQGSEA. CDR3: CSVHRQGSYNEQFF. CDR3 DNA: TGCAGCGTCCATCGGCAGGGGTCCTACAATGAGCAGTTCTTC.

This chain links TRBV9 with TRBJ2-3, with a weak D call TRBD2 (5 bases). Germline V gene lookup returns CDR1 SGDLS and CDR2 YYNGEE. CDR3 size: 14 residues. The V gene lost 5 bases and the J gene lost 5 bases, with 15 bases spanning the gap. The CDR3 reads CASSTSGGLDTQYF. As DNA, the CDR3 is TGTGCCAGCAGTACCAGCGGAGGATTAGATACGCAGTATTTT. Full variable domain (outside the CDR3, taken from reference TRBV9 and TRBJ2-3): DSGVTQTPKHLITATGQRVTLRCSPRSGDLSVYWYQQSLDQGLQFLIQYYNGEERAKGNILERFSAQQFPDLHSELNLSSLELGDSALYFCASSTSGGLDTQYFGPGTRLTVL.

The J gene is TRBJ1-5, the V gene TRBV2; tentative D call: TRBD1 (5 bases). The V end was cut by 6 bases, the J end by 1 base, with 16 bases between. The CDR3 covers 16 residues. The germline CDR1 and CDR2 sequences are SNHLY and FYNNEI. The CDR3 nucleotides read TGTGCCAGCAGACCTCCACAGGTTGGGAGCAATCAGCCCCAGCATTTT. Translated, it gives CASRPPQVGSNQPQHF.

V is TRBV9 and J is TRBJ2-1; 11 bases are a match to TRBD2. V lost 4 bases to trimming and J lost 6 bases; unmatched junction nucleotides: 9. The CDR3 consists of 16 residues. CDR1 is SGDLS, CDR2 YYNGEE, per germline. Written as DNA, the CDR3 is TGTGCCAGCAGCCCCCAACTAGCGGGGGTTCTCAATGAGCAGTTCTTC. Amino acids: CASSPQLAGVLNEQFF.

The chain uses TRBV7-9 and TRBJ1-2; no clear D gene. In germline, CDR1 is SEHNR, CDR2 FQNEAQ (reference sequence). The length of the CDR3 is 13 residues. V was trimmed by 0 bases and J by 6 bases, leaving 8 bases between them. DNA of the CDR3: TGTGCCAGCAGCTTAGCTCCCCTAGATGGCTACACCTTC. It codes for CASSLAPLDGYTF.

CDR3 DNA sequence: TGTGCCAGCAGCCCACAGGGGTCTGGGGCCAACGTCCTGACTTTC. It codes for CASSPQGSGANVLTF. J is TRBJ2-6 and V is TRBV9; the match to TRBD1 covers 7 bases. Per germline, CDR1 SGDLS and CDR2 YYNGEE. The CDR3 is 15 residues long. V trimming: 4 bases; J trimming: 1 base; junction bases outside the gene matches: 2.

This clone was seen a single time. The chain recombines TRBV27 with TRBJ1-2; tentative D call: TRBD1 (5 bases). Looked up from germline, CDR1 is MNHEY and CDR2 is SMNVEV (reference sequence). The ends were cut back, 6 bases at V and 8 bases at J, with 13 bases in the middle. CDR3 length equals 12 residues. The CDR3 spells CASRLNTGGYTF. The CDR3, as DNA: TGTGCCAGCAGGCTCAATACAGGAGGCTACACCTTC.

V and J are TRBV11-3 and TRBJ2-7; 11 bases fit TRBD1. Per germline, CDR1 SGHNT and CDR2 YENEEA. The CDR3 has 13 amino acids. V was clipped by 4 bases and J by 9 bases; unmatched bases: 5. CDR3 sequence (DNA): TGTGCCAGCAGCTCGGACAGGGGGCGGGTGCAGTACTTC. Amino acids: CASSSDRGRVQYF.

The chain links TRBV5-1 to TRBJ1-1; 7 bases are a match to TRBD1. V dropped 4 bases and J dropped 3; count of bases not matched to a gene: 12. Germline CDR1 SGHRS, CDR2 YFSETQ. This CDR3 contains 16 residues. CDR3 sequence: CASSRDGQAGYTEAFF. In DNA, the CDR3 is TGCGCCAGCAGCCGTGATGGACAGGCCGGGTACACTGAAGCTTTCTTT.